This TCR beta chain comes out of a study of beta chain features in type 1 diabetes. Study results and limitations: For Type 1 diabetes patients, all four CD4+ subsets carried TCRB CDR3s that were moderately but significantly shorter.

To note about this clone: Its antigen is not known.

The whole isolated RNA underwent reverse transcription, so sequencing captured expressed TCRB transcripts. The repertoire was sequenced with immunoSEQ multiplex PCR; TCRdb's copy has only in-frame clones and lacks some. The repertoire holds tens of thousands of clones, with under 55% as singletons. This CDR3 region has 18 residues. Trimming left V 1 base short and J 6 bases short, with 23 bases between. Germline-derived CDR1 and CDR2 are MGHRA and YSYEKL. The clonotype was recovered from a man between 25 and 39 years old with type 1 diabetes. The chain combines TRBV4-1 with TRBJ2-3, with D possibly matching TRBD2 (7 bases). Sequencing was performed on Tregs from blood. Here the CDR3 DNA reads TGCGCCAGCAGCCAAGCCCCGAGGGGGGGAGCCTACAAGGATACGCAGTATTTT. Translating gives CASSQAPRGGAYKDTQYF.